This T cell receptor beta chain was captured by sequencing in a study of CD8+ T cells in alopecia areata. Study context: Tofacitinib administration persisted for 6 to 18 months, succeeded by 6 months off drug. Study results and caveats: The study found that many expanded lesional clones persisted in scalp and blood during tofacitinib.

Extracted RNA was reverse transcribed into cDNA, the sequencing template. Repertoires were generated with immunoSEQ multiplex PCR, while TCRdb's copy carries only in-frame clones and drops some. The table lists 200,000 to 250,000 clones, approximately 70% of them singletons. The treatment is: oral pan-JAK inhibitor, 5-10 mg twice daily. V gave up 6 bases and J gave up 6 bases; unmatched junction bases: 4. Looked up from germline, CDR1 is SQVTM and CDR2 is ANQGSEA. The CDR3 loop spans 12 amino acids. Concerning this clone: What it recognizes is unknown.

This sequence originates from a human donor with alopecia areata. The chain is built from TRBV29-1 and TRBJ1-2, with 10 nucleotides matching TRBD1. The sample in question was CD4+ T cells sorted from blood, obtained at approximately week 42, from a patient treated with tofacitinib. The CDR3 DNA sequence: TGCAGCGTAGACAGGGGGCGAAATGGCTACACCTTC. Translating it yields CSVDRGRNGYTF.